Each of the 15 T cell receptor beta chains below was sequenced from the same sample in a study of long-term antiretroviral therapy in people with HIV (dated 2022 in TCRdb). The immunoSEQ hsTCRB v3.0 assay was used at survey level resolution to sequence the TRB variable region. What TCRdb holds here is the immuneACCESS table cut down to in-frame rearrangements. Part of the clones is not present; checked against another copy, under half of the missing clones reflect an unresolved V gene, and the others are unexplained. The sample table records some 40,000 clones; 83% of these occur just once. The ten largest clones capture around 6.5% of the sample. This specimen was unsorted PBMCs, taken 1 year after starting antiretroviral therapy. Every receptor here comes from a man younger than 35 with HIV.

The count of this clone is one. V and J are TRBV7-2 and TRBJ2-6, with D perhaps TRBD1 (6 bases). Per the germline V gene, CDR1 is SGHTA and CDR2 is FQGNSA. Trimming took 5 bases from V and 2 from J, leaving 22 bases between them. The CDR3 covers 19 residues. CDR3: CASSPQGARWSTGANVLTF. DNA of the CDR3: TGTGCCAGCAGCCCACAGGGAGCGCGATGGAGCACTGGGGCCAACGTCCTGACTTTC.

The rearrangement joins TRBV19 to TRBJ1-4; 9 bases align to TRBD1. The CDR3 totals 15 residues. Germline V gene sequence: CDR1 LNHDA, CDR2 SQIVND (reference sequence). V dropped 5 bases and J dropped 9; count of bases not matched to a gene: 10. As DNA, the CDR3 is TGTGCCAGTAGTGCGTCCGGGACAGGGAGAAAAAAACTGTTTTTT. It encodes CASSASGTGRKKLFF.

The V call is TRBV11-3, the J call TRBJ2-1; no reliable D call. The CDR3 is 14 amino acids. Deletions cut 5 bases from V and 8 bases from J, with 16 bases between. The germline gives CDR1 SGHNT, CDR2 YENEEA. The CDR3 sequence is CASSHGSGTYEQFF. CDR3 sequence (DNA): TGTGCCAGCAGCCATGGATCCGGAACGTATGAGCAGTTCTTC.

This clone has a handful of counts. The V call is TRBV6-4, the J call TRBJ2-1; D might be TRBD1 or TRBD2, each matching 7 bases. Between the trimmed V and J ends, which lost 6 bases and 4 bases, there was a span of 19 bases. The CDR3 contains 16 residues. CDR1 and CDR2 from the germline V gene are MRHNA and SNTAGT. The CDR3 DNA reads TGTGCCAGCAGCTCCGAGGGGGCGGGGGCTTACAATGAGCAGTTCTTC. It codes for CASSSEGAGAYNEQFF.

The chain recombines TRBV28 with TRBJ2-1, with 11 nucleotides matching TRBD2. The length of the CDR3 is 18 residues. The germline V gene encodes CDR1 MDHEN and CDR2 SYDVKM. V gave up 2 bases and J gave up 4 bases; unmatched junction bases: 10. DNA for the CDR3: TGTGCCAGCAGTTTAGATGAGACTAGCGGGATATCTTACAATGAGCAGTTCTTC. Translated: CASSLDETSGISYNEQFF. Combining the CDR3 with reference TRBV28 and TRBJ2-1 gives the whole variable domain DVKVTQSSRYLVKRTGEKVFLECVQDMDHENMFWYRQDPGLGLRLIYFSYDVKMKEKGDIPEGYSVSREKKERFSLILESASTNQTSMYLCASSLDETSGISYNEQFFGPGTRLTVL.

The gene calls are TRBV19 and TRBJ1-3; D is uncertain. The CDR3 is 15 residues long. CDR1 is LNHDA and CDR2 is SQIVND in the germline V gene (reference sequence). With 5 bases removed from V and 0 bases from J, the gap between germline ends came to 11 bases. In nucleotides, the CDR3 is TGTGCCAGTAGTCTACGGGCCCTCTCTGGAAACACCATATATTTT. Translating it yields CASSLRALSGNTIYF.

The J gene is TRBJ2-3, the V gene TRBV19; a weak D match, TRBD2 (7 bases). CDR1 and CDR2 (germline): LNHDA, SQIVND (reference sequence). The CDR3 has 18 residues. V lost 7 bases and J 7 bases, leaving 30 bases between the germline ends. CDR3 region: CASTDGGLVRGGLNTQYF. CDR3 bases: TGTGCCAGTACCGATGGGGGCCTGGTGAGGGGGGGCCTAAATACGCAGTATTTT.

The chain has TRBV9 and TRBJ1-2, with D hard to call. Germline values: CDR1 SGDLS, CDR2 YYNGEE. The CDR3 runs 16 residues. Trimming left V 0 bases short and J 0 bases short, with 12 bases between. The CDR3 DNA reads as TGTGCCAGCAGCGTAGGCGAAGGGAACCCTAACTATGGCTACACCTTC. Translated: CASSVGEGNPNYGYTF.

CDR3 nucleotide sequence: TGTGCCAGCAGCGAGTCGGACAGGGGGCTCGGGAACGAGCAGTACTTC. This sequence encodes CASSESDRGLGNEQYF. V usage is TRBV7-9 and J usage is TRBJ2-7, with 11 bases aligning to TRBD1. Germline V gene data show CDR1 as SEHNR and CDR2 as FQNEAQ (reference sequence). V lost 5 bases and J lost 5; bases outside the gene matches: 11. This CDR3 has 16 residues.

The chain has TRBV21-1 and TRBJ1-1; the table's TRBD1 call for D was not verified on the DNA. TRBV21-1 corresponds to a pseudogene. The CDR3 sequence is 14 residues long. CDR3 in amino acids: CASSAGQGITEAFF. CDR3 in DNA: TGTGCCAGCAGCGCAGGACAGGGTATAACTGAAGCTTTCTTT.

CDR3 in DNA: TGTGCCAGCAGCTCGATCCCGGGACACCCTCAAGAGGATGAAAAACTGTTTTTT. Its translation is CASSSIPGHPQEDEKLFF. This chain connects TRBV7-9 to TRBJ1-4; TRBD1 is a possible D gene (6 bases). V shed 4 bases and J shed 6 bases, with 24 bases lying between them. Germline assignment: CDR1 SEHNR and CDR2 FQNEAQ (reference sequence). The CDR3 extends over 18 amino acids.

In nucleotides, the CDR3 is TGTGCCAGTAGTCCGAACGGGCAAAAAAGCCCCTACAATGAGCAGTTCTTC. This translates into CASSPNGQKSPYNEQFF. The chain joins TRBV19 to TRBJ2-1; D gene ambiguous. The CDR3 covers 17 residues. Between the trimmed V and J ends, which lost 5 bases and 2 bases, there was a span of 19 bases. Germline V gene sequence: CDR1 LNHDA, CDR2 SQIVND (reference sequence).

This clone has just one count. This rearrangement joins TRBV5-6 to TRBJ2-3, with 8 nucleotides matching TRBD1. The CDR3 consists of 15 residues. J was trimmed by 3 bases and V by 4 bases; bases with no gene match: 7. Germline CDR1 reads SGHDT; CDR2 reads YYEEEE. CDR3 loop: CASSPGQGSTDTQYF. The CDR3 DNA reads TGTGCCAGCAGCCCCGGACAGGGTTCGACAGATACGCAGTATTTT.

The chain links TRBV5-8 to TRBJ2-7, with TRBD2 identical over 7 bases. This CDR3 has 15 residues. Looked up from germline, CDR1 is SGHTS and CDR2 is YDEGEE. Trimming at V came to 6 bases and at J to 1 base, leaving 10 bases not matched to a gene. The DNA for the CDR3 is TGTGCCAGCACCCGGACTAGAAGGGGATCCTACGAGCAGTACTTC. Its translation is CASTRTRRGSYEQYF.

This clone appeared once. The rearrangement links TRBV6-5 to TRBJ1-1, with D perhaps TRBD1 (5 bases). CDR3 size: 16 residues. Germline CDR1 MNHEY, CDR2 SVGAGI. V lost 2 bases to trimming and J lost 3 bases, with 16 bases between them. In nucleotides, the CDR3 is TGTGCCAGCAGTTACCGCGGCGGGGCGTGGGACACTGAAGCTTTCTTT. This translates into CASSYRGGAWDTEAFF.